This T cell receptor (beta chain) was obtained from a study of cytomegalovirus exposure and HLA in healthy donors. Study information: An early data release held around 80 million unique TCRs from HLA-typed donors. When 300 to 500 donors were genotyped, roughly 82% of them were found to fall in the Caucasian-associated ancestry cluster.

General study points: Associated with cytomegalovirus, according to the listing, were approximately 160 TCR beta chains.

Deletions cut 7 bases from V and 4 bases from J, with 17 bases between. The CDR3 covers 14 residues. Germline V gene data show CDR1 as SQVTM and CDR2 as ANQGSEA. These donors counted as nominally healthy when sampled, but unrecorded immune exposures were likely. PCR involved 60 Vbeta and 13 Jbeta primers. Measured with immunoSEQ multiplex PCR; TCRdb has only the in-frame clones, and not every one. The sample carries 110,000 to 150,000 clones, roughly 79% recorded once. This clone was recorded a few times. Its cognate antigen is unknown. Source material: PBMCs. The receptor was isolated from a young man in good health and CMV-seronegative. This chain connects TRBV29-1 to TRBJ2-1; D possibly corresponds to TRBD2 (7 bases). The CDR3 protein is CSAPGGAGYNEQFF. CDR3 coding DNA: TGCAGCGCCCCTGGGGGGGCGGGATACAATGAGCAGTTCTTC.